This entry concerns a single TCR beta chain. Its specificity is not known. An end of the junction differs from the germline gene, which may be a read error. The table came from immunoSEQ multiplex PCR; TCRdb's copy has only in-frame clones and leaves some out. The sample records about 68,000 clones, approximately 79% being singletons. The data were taken from a study of radiotherapy plus CTLA-4 blockade in lung cancer. Study in general: In around 19% of patients, objective responses were seen; approximately 31% had disease control.

Study-wide results and caveats: Among blood TCR repertoires after radiotherapy plus ipilimumab, tumor-derived clones expanded. Interferon-beta, together with early blood T cell clone dynamics, reportedly best predicted response.

This specimen was peripheral blood, taken from a patient treated with radiotherapy plus ipilimumab. This clonotype was sampled from a human donor with non-small cell lung cancer who had a complete response to radiotherapy plus ipilimumab.

The CDR3 loop is CASSSLWGETQYF. The CDR3 coding sequence is TGTGCTAGCAGCTCCTTGTGGGGTGAGACGCAGTATTTT. This chain links TRBV7-7 with TRBJ2-3; unclear D gene. Per germline, CDR1 SSHAT and CDR2 FNYEAQ (reference sequence). The CDR3 loop spans 13 amino acids.